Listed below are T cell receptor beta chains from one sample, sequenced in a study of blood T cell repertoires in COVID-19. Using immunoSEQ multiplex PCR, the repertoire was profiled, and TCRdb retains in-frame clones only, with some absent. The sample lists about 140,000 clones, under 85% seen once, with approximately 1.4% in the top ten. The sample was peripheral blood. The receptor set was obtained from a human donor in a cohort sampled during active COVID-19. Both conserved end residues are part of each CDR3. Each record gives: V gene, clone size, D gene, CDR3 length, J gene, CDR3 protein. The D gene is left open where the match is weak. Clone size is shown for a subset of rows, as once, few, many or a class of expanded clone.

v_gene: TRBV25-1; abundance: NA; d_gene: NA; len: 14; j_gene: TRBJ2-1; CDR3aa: CASRSTDFYNEQFF
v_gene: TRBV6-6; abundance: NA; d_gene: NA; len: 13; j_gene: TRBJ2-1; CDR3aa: CASSSRQDNEQFF
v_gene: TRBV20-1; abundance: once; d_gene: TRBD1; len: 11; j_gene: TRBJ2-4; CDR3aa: CSAGTGSIQYF
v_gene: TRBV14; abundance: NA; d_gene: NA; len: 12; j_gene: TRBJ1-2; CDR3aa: CASSQLADGYTF
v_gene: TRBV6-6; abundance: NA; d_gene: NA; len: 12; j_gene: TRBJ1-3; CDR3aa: CASSYPGNTIYF
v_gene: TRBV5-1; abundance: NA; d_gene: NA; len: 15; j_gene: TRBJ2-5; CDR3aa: CASSLSGGGQETQYF
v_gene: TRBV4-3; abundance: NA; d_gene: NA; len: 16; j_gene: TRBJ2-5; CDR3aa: CASSRGTQQPQETQYF
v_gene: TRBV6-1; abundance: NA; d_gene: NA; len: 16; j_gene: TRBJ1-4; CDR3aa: CASSDLYGHGREKLFF
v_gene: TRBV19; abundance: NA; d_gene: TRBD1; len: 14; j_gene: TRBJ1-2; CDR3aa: CASSSTGVNYGYTF
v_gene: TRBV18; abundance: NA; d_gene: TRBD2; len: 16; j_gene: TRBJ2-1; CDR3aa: CASSPTSGRDYNEQFF
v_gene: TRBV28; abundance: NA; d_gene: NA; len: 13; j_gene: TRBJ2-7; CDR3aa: CASSLSHGREQYF
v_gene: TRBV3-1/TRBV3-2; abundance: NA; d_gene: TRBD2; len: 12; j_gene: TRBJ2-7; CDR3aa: CASSQEAGGQRF
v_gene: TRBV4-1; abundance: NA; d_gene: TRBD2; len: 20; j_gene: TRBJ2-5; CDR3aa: CASSQVSGLAGAVTKETQYF
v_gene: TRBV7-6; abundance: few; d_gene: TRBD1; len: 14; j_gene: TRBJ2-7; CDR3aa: CASSSDRGPYEQYF
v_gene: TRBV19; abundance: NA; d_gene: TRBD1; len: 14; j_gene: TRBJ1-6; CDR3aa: CASSKTGINSPLHF
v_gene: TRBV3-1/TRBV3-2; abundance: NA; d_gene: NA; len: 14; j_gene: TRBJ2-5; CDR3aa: CASSQNRAQETQYF
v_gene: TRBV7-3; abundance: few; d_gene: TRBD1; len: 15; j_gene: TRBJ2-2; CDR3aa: CASRIQGANTGELFF
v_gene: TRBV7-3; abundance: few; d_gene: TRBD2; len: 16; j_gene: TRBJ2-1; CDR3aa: CASSTGTSGSYNEQFF
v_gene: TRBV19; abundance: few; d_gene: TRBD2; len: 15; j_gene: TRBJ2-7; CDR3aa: CASSISASGVYEQYF
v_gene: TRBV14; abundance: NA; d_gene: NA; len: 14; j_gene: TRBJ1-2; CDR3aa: CASSPDRPIYGYTF
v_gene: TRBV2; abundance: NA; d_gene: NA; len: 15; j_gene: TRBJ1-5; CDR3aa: CASSERTRSNQPQHF
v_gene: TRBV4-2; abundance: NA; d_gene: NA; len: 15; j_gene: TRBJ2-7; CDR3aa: CASSQGAGSSYEQYF
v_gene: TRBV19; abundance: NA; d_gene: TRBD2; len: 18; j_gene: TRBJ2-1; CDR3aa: CASSIRPSGRPSYNEQFF
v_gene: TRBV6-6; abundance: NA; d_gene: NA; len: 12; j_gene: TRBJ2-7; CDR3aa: CASSHREYEQYF
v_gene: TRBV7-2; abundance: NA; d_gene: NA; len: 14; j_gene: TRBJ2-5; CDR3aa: CASSPPRGRETQYF
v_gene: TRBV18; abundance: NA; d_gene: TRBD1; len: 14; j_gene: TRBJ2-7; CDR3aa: CASSLYRDSYEQYF
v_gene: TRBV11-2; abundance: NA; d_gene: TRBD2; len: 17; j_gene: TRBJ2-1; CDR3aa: CASSWGLAGDLGGGQFF
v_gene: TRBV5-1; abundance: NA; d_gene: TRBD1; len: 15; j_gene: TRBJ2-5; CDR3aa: CASKPSTGDRETQYF
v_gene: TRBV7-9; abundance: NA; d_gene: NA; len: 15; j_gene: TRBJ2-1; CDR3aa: CASSLAGGGHNEQFF
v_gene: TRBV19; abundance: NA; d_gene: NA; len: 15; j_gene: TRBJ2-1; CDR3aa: CASSIGAGPEDEQFF
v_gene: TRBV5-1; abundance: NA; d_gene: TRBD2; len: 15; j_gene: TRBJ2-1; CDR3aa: CASSLDGGAYNEQFF
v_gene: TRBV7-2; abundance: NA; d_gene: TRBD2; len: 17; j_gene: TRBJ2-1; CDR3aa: CASSSLPGTSGSGEQFF
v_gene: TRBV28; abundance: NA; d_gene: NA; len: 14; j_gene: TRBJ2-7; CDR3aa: CASIQRGSSYEQYF
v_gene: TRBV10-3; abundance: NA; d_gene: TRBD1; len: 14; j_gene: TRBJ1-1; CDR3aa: CAISQGQVGTEAFF
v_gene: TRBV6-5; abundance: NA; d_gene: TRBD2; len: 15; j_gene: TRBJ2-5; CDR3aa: CASSYAGLAEETQYF
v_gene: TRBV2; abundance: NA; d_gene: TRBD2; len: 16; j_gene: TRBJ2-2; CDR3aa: CASSPTSGKLTGELFF
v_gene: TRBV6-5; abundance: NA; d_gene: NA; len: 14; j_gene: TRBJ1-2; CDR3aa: CASSYLTGTYGYTF
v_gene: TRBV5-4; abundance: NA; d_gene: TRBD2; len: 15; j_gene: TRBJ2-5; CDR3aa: CASSLASGSLETQYF
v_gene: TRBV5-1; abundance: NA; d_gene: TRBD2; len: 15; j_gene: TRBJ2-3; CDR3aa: CASSSTSRDTDTQYF
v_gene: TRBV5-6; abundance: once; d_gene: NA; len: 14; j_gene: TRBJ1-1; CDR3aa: CASAPGGGWTEAFF
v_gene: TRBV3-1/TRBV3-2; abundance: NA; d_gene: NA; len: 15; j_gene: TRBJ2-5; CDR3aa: CASSQDLTTQETQYF
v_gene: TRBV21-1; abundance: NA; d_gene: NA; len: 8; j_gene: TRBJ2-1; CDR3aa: CARGRVFF
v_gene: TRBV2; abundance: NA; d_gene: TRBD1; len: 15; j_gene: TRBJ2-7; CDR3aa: CATNRTGEDTYEQYF
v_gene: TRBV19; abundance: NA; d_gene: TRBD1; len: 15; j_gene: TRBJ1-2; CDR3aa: CASSRGTGLVDGYTF
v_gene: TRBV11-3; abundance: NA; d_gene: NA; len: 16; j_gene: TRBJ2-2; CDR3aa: CASSLGGYSGTGELFF
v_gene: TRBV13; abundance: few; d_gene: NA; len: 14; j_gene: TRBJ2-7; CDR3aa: CASSYLEVPGEQYF